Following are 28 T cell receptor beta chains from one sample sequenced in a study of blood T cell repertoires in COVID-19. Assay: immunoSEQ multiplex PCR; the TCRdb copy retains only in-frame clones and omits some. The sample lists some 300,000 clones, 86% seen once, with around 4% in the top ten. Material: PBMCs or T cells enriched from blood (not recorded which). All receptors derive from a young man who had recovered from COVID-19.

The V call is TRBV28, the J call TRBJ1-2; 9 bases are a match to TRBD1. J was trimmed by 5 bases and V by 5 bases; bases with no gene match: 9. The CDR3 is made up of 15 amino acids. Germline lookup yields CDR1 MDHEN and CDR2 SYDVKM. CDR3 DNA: TGTGCCAGCAGTCCGAGGACAGGGGCGGGTTATGGCTACACCTTC. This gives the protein CASSPRTGAGYGYTF.

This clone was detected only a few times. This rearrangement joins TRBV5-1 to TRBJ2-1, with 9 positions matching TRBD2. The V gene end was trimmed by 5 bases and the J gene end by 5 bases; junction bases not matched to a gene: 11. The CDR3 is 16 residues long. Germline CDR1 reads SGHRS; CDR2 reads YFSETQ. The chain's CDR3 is CASSQIAGVEDNEQFF. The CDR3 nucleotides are TGCGCCAGCAGTCAGATAGCGGGAGTCGAAGACAATGAGCAGTTCTTC.

The CDR3 reads CASSQSPGTTNEKLFF. The CDR3 DNA reads TGTGCCAGCAGCCAATCGCCAGGGACAACTAATGAAAAACTGTTTTTT. This chain links TRBV16 with TRBJ1-4; D is perhaps TRBD1 (5 bases). V was pared by 0 bases and J by 0 bases, with 8 bases between. Germline lookup yields CDR1 KGHSY and CDR2 FQNENV. The CDR3 sequence is 16 residues long.

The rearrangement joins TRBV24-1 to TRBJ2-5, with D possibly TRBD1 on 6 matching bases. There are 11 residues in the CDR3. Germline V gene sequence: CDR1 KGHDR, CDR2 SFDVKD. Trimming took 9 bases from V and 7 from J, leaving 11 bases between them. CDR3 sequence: CATGTKGTQYF. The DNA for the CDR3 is TGTGCCACCGGGACAAAAGGGACCCAGTACTTC.

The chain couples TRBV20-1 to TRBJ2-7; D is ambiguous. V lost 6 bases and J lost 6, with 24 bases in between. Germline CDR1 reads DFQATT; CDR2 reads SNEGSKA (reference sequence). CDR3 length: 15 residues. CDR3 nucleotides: TGCAGTGCGAGTGGGCTACTGAATACGGCGGTCGAGCAGTACTTC. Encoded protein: CSASGLLNTAVEQYF.

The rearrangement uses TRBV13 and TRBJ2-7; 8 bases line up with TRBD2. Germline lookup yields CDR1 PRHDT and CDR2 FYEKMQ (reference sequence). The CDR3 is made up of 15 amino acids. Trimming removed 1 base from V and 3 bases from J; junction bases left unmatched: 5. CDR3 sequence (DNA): TGTGCCAGCAGCTTAGCAAGCGGGAGTGTCTACGAGCAGTACTTC. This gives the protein CASSLASGSVYEQYF.

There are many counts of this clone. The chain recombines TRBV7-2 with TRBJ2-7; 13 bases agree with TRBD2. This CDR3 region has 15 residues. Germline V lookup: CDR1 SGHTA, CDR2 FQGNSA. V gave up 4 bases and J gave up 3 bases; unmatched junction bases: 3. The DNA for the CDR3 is TGTGCCAGCAGCTCCCGGACTAGCGGGGGCTACGAGCAGTACTTC. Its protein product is CASSSRTSGGYEQYF.

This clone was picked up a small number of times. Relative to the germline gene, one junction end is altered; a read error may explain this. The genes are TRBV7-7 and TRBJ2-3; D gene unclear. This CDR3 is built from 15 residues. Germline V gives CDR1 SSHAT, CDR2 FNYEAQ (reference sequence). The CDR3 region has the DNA TGTGCTAGCAGCTTGGTCCATGCAGATACAGATACGCAGTATTTT. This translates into CASSLVHADTDTQYF.

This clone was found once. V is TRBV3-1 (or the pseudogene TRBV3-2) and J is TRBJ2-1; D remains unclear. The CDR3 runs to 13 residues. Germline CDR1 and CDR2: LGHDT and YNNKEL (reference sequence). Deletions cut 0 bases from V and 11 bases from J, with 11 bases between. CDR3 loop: CASSQDPPGKQFF. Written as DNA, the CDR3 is TGTGCCAGCAGCCAAGACCCCCCAGGCAAGCAGTTCTTC.

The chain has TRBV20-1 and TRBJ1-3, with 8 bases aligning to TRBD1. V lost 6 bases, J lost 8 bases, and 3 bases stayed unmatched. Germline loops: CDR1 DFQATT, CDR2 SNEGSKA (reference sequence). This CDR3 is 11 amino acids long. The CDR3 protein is CSARTGYTIYF. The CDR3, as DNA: TGCAGTGCCCGGACAGGGTACACCATATATTTT.

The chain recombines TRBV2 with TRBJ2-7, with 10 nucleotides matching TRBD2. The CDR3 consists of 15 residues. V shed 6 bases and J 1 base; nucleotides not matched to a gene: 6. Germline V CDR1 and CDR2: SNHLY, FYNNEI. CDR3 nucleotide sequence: TGTGCCAGCAGCTATTCTAGCGGGAGTTCCTACGAGCAGTACTTC. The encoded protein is CASSYSSGSSYEQYF.

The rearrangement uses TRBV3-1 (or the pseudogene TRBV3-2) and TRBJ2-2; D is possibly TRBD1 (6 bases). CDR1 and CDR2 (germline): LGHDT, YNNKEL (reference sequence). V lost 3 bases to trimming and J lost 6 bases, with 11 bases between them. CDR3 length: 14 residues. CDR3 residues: CASSHRTAAGELFF. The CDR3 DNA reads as TGTGCCAGCAGCCACAGGACAGCCGCCGGGGAGCTGTTTTTT.

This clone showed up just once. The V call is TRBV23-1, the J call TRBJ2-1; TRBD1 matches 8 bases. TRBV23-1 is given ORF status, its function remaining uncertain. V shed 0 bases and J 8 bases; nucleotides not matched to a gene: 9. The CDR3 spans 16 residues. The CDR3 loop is CASSQSPGGEIDEQFF. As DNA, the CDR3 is TGCGCCAGCAGTCAATCGCCAGGGGGCGAAATCGATGAGCAGTTCTTC.

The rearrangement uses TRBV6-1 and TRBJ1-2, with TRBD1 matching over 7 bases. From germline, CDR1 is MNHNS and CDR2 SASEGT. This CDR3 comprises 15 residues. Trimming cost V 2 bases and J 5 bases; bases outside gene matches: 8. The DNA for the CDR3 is TGTGCCAGCAGTGAACTCAGGGGGACCGTTTATGGCTACACCTTC. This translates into CASSELRGTVYGYTF.

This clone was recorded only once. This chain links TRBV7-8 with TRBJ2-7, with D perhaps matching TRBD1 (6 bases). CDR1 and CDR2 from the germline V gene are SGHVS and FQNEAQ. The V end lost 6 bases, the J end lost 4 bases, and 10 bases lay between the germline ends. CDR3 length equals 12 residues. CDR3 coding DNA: TGTGCCAGCAGGGGTAGGGGGTACGAGCAGTACTTC. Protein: CASRGRGYEQYF.

CDR3 sequence reads: CASSSEGQGLYGYTF. The CDR3 DNA reads as TGTGCCAGCAGTTCAGAGGGACAGGGACTCTATGGCTACACCTTC. The chain combines TRBV28 with TRBJ1-2; 9 bases line up with TRBD1. Looked up from germline, CDR1 is MDHEN and CDR2 is SYDVKM. The V gene end was trimmed by 4 bases and the J gene end by 4 bases; junction bases not matched to a gene: 7. The CDR3 contains 15 residues.

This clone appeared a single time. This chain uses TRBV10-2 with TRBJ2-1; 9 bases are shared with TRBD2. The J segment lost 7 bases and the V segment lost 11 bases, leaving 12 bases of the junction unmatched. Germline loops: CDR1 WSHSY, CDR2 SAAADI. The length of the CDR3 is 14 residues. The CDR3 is CAVDGREGGNEQFF. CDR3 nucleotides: TGCGCCGTGGACGGGCGGGAGGGGGGTAATGAGCAGTTCTTC.

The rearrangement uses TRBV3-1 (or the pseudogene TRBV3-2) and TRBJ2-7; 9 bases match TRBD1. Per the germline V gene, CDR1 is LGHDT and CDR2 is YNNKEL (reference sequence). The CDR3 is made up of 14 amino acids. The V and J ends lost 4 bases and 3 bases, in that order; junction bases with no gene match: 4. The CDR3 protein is CASSPGQGGYEQYF. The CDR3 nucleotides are TGTGCCAGCAGCCCGGGACAGGGTGGCTACGAGCAGTACTTC.

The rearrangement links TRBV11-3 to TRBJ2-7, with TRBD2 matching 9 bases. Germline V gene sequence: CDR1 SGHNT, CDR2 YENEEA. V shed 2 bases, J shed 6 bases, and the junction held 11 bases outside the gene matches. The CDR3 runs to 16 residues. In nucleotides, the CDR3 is TGTGCCAGCAGCTTAAATCCGGGGACTAGCTATGGCGAGCAGTACTTC. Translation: CASSLNPGTSYGEQYF.

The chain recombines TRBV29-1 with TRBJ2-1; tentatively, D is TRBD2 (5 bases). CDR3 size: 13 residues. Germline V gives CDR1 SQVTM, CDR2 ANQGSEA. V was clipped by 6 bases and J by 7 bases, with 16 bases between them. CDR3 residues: CSVETDPGNEQFF. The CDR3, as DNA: TGCAGCGTCGAAACAGACCCGGGGAATGAGCAGTTCTTC.

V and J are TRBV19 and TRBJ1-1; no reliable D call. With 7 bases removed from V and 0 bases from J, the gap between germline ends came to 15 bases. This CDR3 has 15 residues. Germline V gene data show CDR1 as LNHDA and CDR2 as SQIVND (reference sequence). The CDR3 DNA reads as TGTGCCAGTAACTATCAAGCGATTATGAACACTGAAGCTTTCTTT. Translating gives CASNYQAIMNTEAFF.

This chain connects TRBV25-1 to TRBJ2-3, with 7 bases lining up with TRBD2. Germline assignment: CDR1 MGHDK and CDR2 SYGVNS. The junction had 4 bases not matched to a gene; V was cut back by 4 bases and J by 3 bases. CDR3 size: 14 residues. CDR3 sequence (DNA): TGTGCCAGCAGTGTATCCGGGAGGACAGATACGCAGTATTTT. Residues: CASSVSGRTDTQYF.

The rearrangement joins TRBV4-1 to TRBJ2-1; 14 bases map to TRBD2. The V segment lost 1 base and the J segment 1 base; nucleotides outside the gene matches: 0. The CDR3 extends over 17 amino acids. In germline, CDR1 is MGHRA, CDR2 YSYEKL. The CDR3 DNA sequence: TGCGCCAGCAGCCAAGGGACTAGCGGGGGGTCCTACAATGAGCAGTTCTTC. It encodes CASSQGTSGGSYNEQFF.

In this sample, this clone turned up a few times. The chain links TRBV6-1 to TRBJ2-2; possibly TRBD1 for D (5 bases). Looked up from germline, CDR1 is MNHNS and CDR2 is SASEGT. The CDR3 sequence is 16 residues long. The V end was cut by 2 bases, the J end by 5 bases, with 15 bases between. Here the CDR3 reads CASSEQGWVSTGELFF. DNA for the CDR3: TGTGCCAGCAGTGAACAGGGATGGGTTTCGACCGGGGAGCTGTTTTTT.

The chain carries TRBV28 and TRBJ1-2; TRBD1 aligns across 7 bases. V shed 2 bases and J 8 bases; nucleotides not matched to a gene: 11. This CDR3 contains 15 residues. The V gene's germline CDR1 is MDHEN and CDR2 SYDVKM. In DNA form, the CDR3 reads TGTGCCAGCAGTTTAATACCCCCGCCAGGGGGAGGCTACACCTTC. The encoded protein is CASSLIPPPGGGYTF.

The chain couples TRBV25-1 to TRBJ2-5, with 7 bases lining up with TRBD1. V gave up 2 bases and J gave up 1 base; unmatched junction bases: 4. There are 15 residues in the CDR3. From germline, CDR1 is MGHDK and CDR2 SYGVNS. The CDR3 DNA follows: TGTGCCAGCAGTGAAGGGACAGTGTTCCAAGAGACCCAGTACTTC. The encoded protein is CASSEGTVFQETQYF.

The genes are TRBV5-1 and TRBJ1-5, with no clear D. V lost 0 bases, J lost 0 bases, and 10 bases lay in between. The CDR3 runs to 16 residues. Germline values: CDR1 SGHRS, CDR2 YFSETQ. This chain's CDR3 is CASSLDPQYSNQPQHF. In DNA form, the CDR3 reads TGCGCCAGCAGCTTGGACCCACAATATAGCAATCAGCCCCAGCATTTT.

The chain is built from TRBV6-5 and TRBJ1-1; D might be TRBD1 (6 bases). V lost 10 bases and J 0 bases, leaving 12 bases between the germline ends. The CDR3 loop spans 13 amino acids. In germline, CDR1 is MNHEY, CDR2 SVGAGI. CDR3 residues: CATRTDLNTEAFF. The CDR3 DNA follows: TGTGCCACCCGGACAGATCTGAACACTGAAGCTTTCTTT.